The rows below give T cell receptor beta chains drawn from one sample of a study of T cells in Graves' hyperthyroidism and ophthalmopathy. TCRdb reprocessed the multiplex PCR reads via MiXCR and lists one record per CDR3 protein. The sample comprises some 600,000 distinct CDR3 sequences, approximately 14% of which are singletons, and 5.8% rests with the top ten. The sequenced material came from blood. These receptors all stem from a woman in her 30s with Graves' hyperthyroidism that later progressed to Graves' ophthalmopathy. The CDR3 runs from the conserved cysteine through the conserved F or W. A D gene is named only where the DNA matches it firmly. Clone size is shown for a subset of rows, as once, few, many or a class of expanded clone.

j_call: TRBJ2-3; clone_size: many; d_call: -; v_call: TRBV27; cdr3_nt: TGTGCCAGCAGTTTGGCGGTAACTAGCACAGATACGCAGTATTTT; cdr3_aa: CASSLAVTSTDTQYF
j_call: TRBJ1-1; clone_size: -; d_call: TRBD1; v_call: TRBV5-1; cdr3_nt: TGCGCCAGCAGCCTTCGATTAGGGACAGATACGAACACTGAAGCTTTCTTT; cdr3_aa: CASSLRLGTDTNTEAFF
j_call: TRBJ1-1; clone_size: -; d_call: -; v_call: TRBV6-1; cdr3_nt: TGTGCCACCCGAGTGCTGAACACTGAAGCTTTCTTT; cdr3_aa: CATRVLNTEAFF
j_call: TRBJ2-5; clone_size: many; d_call: -; v_call: TRBV12-3/TRBV12-4; cdr3_nt: TGTGCCAGCAGTTTAAGCCCCGGGACTGGGGAGACCCAGTACTTC; cdr3_aa: CASSLSPGTGETQYF
j_call: TRBJ1-1; clone_size: many; d_call: -; v_call: TRBV27; cdr3_nt: TGTGCCAGCAGTTTATTAGGCGAGGCCACTGAAGCTTTCTTT; cdr3_aa: CASSLLGEATEAFF
j_call: TRBJ1-4; clone_size: many; d_call: -; v_call: TRBV20-1; cdr3_nt: TGCAGTGTCCCGGGACCTGAAAAACTGTTTTTT; cdr3_aa: CSVPGPEKLFF
j_call: TRBJ2-5; clone_size: many; d_call: TRBD2; v_call: TRBV3-1; cdr3_nt: TGTGCCAGCACCCCCTGGCTAGCGGGAGAAGATACACAAGAGACCCAGTACTTC; cdr3_aa: CASTPWLAGEDTQETQYF
j_call: TRBJ1-1; clone_size: many; d_call: TRBD1; v_call: TRBV7-9; cdr3_nt: TGTGCCAGCAGCCCCGGGACAGGGTATCTGAACACTGAAGCTTTCTTT; cdr3_aa: CASSPGTGYLNTEAFF
j_call: TRBJ2-3; clone_size: many; d_call: -; v_call: TRBV5-1; cdr3_nt: TGCGCCAGCAGCTTGTCCGTACCCACAGATACGCAGTATTTT; cdr3_aa: CASSLSVPTDTQYF
j_call: TRBJ1-5; clone_size: many; d_call: -; v_call: TRBV12-3/TRBV12-4; cdr3_nt: TGTGCCAGCAATGGGGGCTCGGATCAGCCCCAGCATTTT; cdr3_aa: CASNGGSDQPQHF
j_call: TRBJ2-1; clone_size: many; d_call: TRBD1; v_call: TRBV29-1; cdr3_nt: TGCAGCGCCGAGGGACAGGTGGTCAGTGAGCAGTTCTTC; cdr3_aa: CSAEGQVVSEQFF
j_call: TRBJ2-3; clone_size: few; d_call: TRBD2; v_call: TRBV20-1; cdr3_nt: TGCAGTGCTAGCGGGACTAGCGGGAAGGGGGGCACAGATACGCAGTATTTT; cdr3_aa: CSASGTSGKGGTDTQYF
j_call: TRBJ2-7; clone_size: few; d_call: TRBD2; v_call: TRBV19; cdr3_nt: TGTGCCAGTAGTATCCCTCCCGGGACTAGCAAAGACGAGCAGTACTTC; cdr3_aa: CASSIPPGTSKDEQYF
j_call: TRBJ2-3; clone_size: few; d_call: TRBD2; v_call: TRBV6-5; cdr3_nt: TGTGCCAGCAGTTATTGGACTAGCGGGAGGTCCGGAGATACGCAGTATTTT; cdr3_aa: CASSYWTSGRSGDTQYF
j_call: TRBJ2-7; clone_size: -; d_call: TRBD2; v_call: TRBV5-1; cdr3_nt: TGCGCCAGCACCTTTGGGGGGGGGGGACCCTCCTACGAGCAGTACTTC; cdr3_aa: CASTFGGGGPSYEQYF
j_call: TRBJ2-1; clone_size: many; d_call: -; v_call: TRBV7-2; cdr3_nt: TGTGCCAGCAGCTTAGACCCACACAATGAGCAGTTCTTC; cdr3_aa: CASSLDPHNEQFF
j_call: TRBJ2-7; clone_size: -; d_call: TRBD1; v_call: TRBV6-1; cdr3_nt: TGTGCCAGCAGTGAACCCTTGAACAGGGGCGTCTCCTACGAGCAGTACTTC; cdr3_aa: CASSEPLNRGVSYEQYF
j_call: TRBJ1-1; clone_size: many; d_call: -; v_call: TRBV27; cdr3_nt: TGTGCCAGCAGCCCCCGGTGGAACACTGAAGCTTTCTTT; cdr3_aa: CASSPRWNTEAFF
j_call: TRBJ2-7; clone_size: few; d_call: -; v_call: TRBV12-3/TRBV12-4; cdr3_nt: TGTGCCAGCGGATCGTTACAGAGATTTTCAGGACTCAGCTCCTACGAGCAGTACTTC; cdr3_aa: CASGSLQRFSGLSSYEQYF
j_call: TRBJ2-6; clone_size: many; d_call: -; v_call: TRBV6-6; cdr3_nt: TGTGCCAGCAGTTACAGGGCTGATGGGGCCAACGTCCTGACTTTC; cdr3_aa: CASSYRADGANVLTF
j_call: TRBJ2-7; clone_size: -; d_call: TRBD2; v_call: TRBV6-2/TRBV6-3; cdr3_nt: TGTGCCAGCAGTTCTCAGCGGGGGTCCTACGAGCAGTACTTC; cdr3_aa: CASSSQRGSYEQYF
j_call: TRBJ1-1; clone_size: many; d_call: -; v_call: TRBV24-1; cdr3_nt: TGTGCCACCGGATCCGGGGGTGCGGACACTGAAGCTTTCTTT; cdr3_aa: CATGSGGADTEAFF
j_call: TRBJ2-6; clone_size: many; d_call: -; v_call: TRBV9; cdr3_nt: TGTGCCAGCAGCGTACTTGACACCTACTCTGGGGCCAACGTCCTGACTTTC; cdr3_aa: CASSVLDTYSGANVLTF
j_call: TRBJ2-7; clone_size: -; d_call: TRBD1; v_call: TRBV12-3/TRBV12-4; cdr3_nt: TGTGCCAGCAGACCTGGGACAGGGCGCGAGCAGTACTTC; cdr3_aa: CASRPGTGREQYF
j_call: TRBJ1-2; clone_size: many; d_call: -; v_call: TRBV6-2/TRBV6-3; cdr3_nt: TGTGCCAGCAGCGAGAGAAACTATGGCTACACCTTC; cdr3_aa: CASSERNYGYTF
j_call: TRBJ1-1; clone_size: -; d_call: -; v_call: TRBV7-6; cdr3_nt: TGTGCCAGCAGCTTAGGGATGGGAGGCCCTAAGCAGGCTGAAGCTTTCTTT; cdr3_aa: CASSLGMGGPKQAEAFF
j_call: TRBJ1-2; clone_size: few; d_call: TRBD1; v_call: TRBV12-3/TRBV12-4; cdr3_nt: TGTGCCAGCAGCCTAAATGGGGCAGGGGGTTTAGGGGGCTACACCTTC; cdr3_aa: CASSLNGAGGLGGYTF
j_call: TRBJ2-3; clone_size: -; d_call: -; v_call: TRBV5-1; cdr3_nt: TGCGCCAGCAGCCTCCTAGACAGCCCTAGCACAGATACGCAGTATTTT; cdr3_aa: CASSLLDSPSTDTQYF
j_call: TRBJ2-3; clone_size: -; d_call: -; v_call: TRBV28; cdr3_nt: TGTGCCAGCAGTGCCCATACGGTCCCAGATACGCAGTATTTT; cdr3_aa: CASSAHTVPDTQYF
j_call: TRBJ2-1; clone_size: -; d_call: -; v_call: TRBV7-3; cdr3_nt: TGTGCCAGCAGCCTCGTGGTAGATTTCAATGAGCAGTTCTTC; cdr3_aa: CASSLVVDFNEQFF
j_call: TRBJ2-7; clone_size: many; d_call: -; v_call: TRBV20-1; cdr3_nt: TGCAGTGCTATTCGGGAGCATTTGGGGGAGCAGTACTTC; cdr3_aa: CSAIREHLGEQYF
j_call: TRBJ2-3; clone_size: -; d_call: TRBD2; v_call: TRBV27; cdr3_nt: TGTGCCAGCAGTTCCGCGGGACTAGCGGGAGGGGATAGCACAGATACGCAGTATTTT; cdr3_aa: CASSSAGLAGGDSTDTQYF
j_call: TRBJ2-5; clone_size: many; d_call: -; v_call: TRBV18; cdr3_nt: TGTGCCAGCTCACCAACGACAGGAGTCCAAGAGACCCAGTACTTC; cdr3_aa: CASSPTTGVQETQYF
j_call: TRBJ1-1; clone_size: many; d_call: -; v_call: TRBV5-1; cdr3_nt: TGCGCCAGCAGGAGAGTGAGCGACACTGAAGCTTTCTTT; cdr3_aa: CASRRVSDTEAFF
j_call: TRBJ1-4; clone_size: few; d_call: -; v_call: TRBV14; cdr3_nt: TGTGCCAGCAGCCAAAACCGGGACCGCGCGAATGAAAAACTGTTTTTT; cdr3_aa: CASSQNRDRANEKLFF
j_call: TRBJ2-1; clone_size: few; d_call: -; v_call: TRBV7-3; cdr3_nt: TGTGCCAGCAGCCCTTCTAGCTCTCTTGAGCAGTTCTTC; cdr3_aa: CASSPSSSLEQFF
j_call: TRBJ1-1; clone_size: many; d_call: -; v_call: TRBV12-3/TRBV12-4; cdr3_nt: TGTGCCAGCAGATCCGGGAAGAACACTGAAGCTTTCTTT; cdr3_aa: CASRSGKNTEAFF
j_call: TRBJ1-1; clone_size: many; d_call: -; v_call: TRBV4-1; cdr3_nt: TGCGCCAGCGGAGGGGACGGACTCATGAACACTGAAGCTTTCTTT; cdr3_aa: CASGGDGLMNTEAFF
j_call: TRBJ2-5; clone_size: many; d_call: TRBD2; v_call: TRBV27; cdr3_nt: TGTGCCAGCAGTTCCGGACTAGCGGGAGGGCCTATCCAAGAGACCCAGTACTTC; cdr3_aa: CASSSGLAGGPIQETQYF
j_call: TRBJ1-5; clone_size: -; d_call: -; v_call: TRBV5-5; cdr3_nt: TGTGCCAGCAGATCCGACAGTAGCAATCAGCCCCAGCATTTT; cdr3_aa: CASRSDSSNQPQHF
j_call: TRBJ2-5; clone_size: -; d_call: TRBD1; v_call: TRBV12-5; cdr3_nt: TGTGCTAGTTCAACCGGGACAGGGGGCGCCGGGACCCAGTACTTC; cdr3_aa: CASSTGTGGAGTQYF
j_call: TRBJ2-7; clone_size: many; d_call: -; v_call: TRBV15; cdr3_nt: TGTGCCACCAGCAGAGAAACTGCGACCTACGAGCAGTACTTC; cdr3_aa: CATSRETATYEQYF
j_call: TRBJ2-4; clone_size: few; d_call: -; v_call: TRBV4-1; cdr3_nt: TGCGCCAGCAGCCAGCCCTCCGGGTTTGGGGCCAAAAACATTCAGTACTTC; cdr3_aa: CASSQPSGFGAKNIQYF
j_call: TRBJ2-3; clone_size: few; d_call: TRBD2; v_call: TRBV11-2; cdr3_nt: TGTGCCAGCAGCCAAGCTAGCGGGAAATTTACAGATACGCAGTATTTT; cdr3_aa: CASSQASGKFTDTQYF
j_call: TRBJ2-1; clone_size: many; d_call: TRBD2; v_call: TRBV29-1; cdr3_nt: TGCAGCGTTGAAGGCCTCAGCGGGAGGGCCTATAATGAGCAGTTCTTC; cdr3_aa: CSVEGLSGRAYNEQFF
j_call: TRBJ2-2; clone_size: -; d_call: -; v_call: TRBV27; cdr3_nt: TGTGCCAGCAGTACTCCCTCGCGGACAGATAGCACCGGGGAGCTGTTTTTT; cdr3_aa: CASSTPSRTDSTGELFF
j_call: TRBJ2-1; clone_size: many; d_call: TRBD2; v_call: TRBV11-2; cdr3_nt: TGTGCCAGCAGCCTCGGGACTAGCGGGAAAACGGCTAACGAGCAGTTCTTC; cdr3_aa: CASSLGTSGKTANEQFF
j_call: TRBJ2-1; clone_size: -; d_call: TRBD2; v_call: TRBV11-2; cdr3_nt: TGTGCCAGCAGCCCTCTAGCGGGAGGACTCTCCTACAATGAGCAGTTCTTC; cdr3_aa: CASSPLAGGLSYNEQFF
j_call: TRBJ1-1; clone_size: many; d_call: -; v_call: TRBV3-1; cdr3_nt: TGTGCCAGCAGCCAGAGATCCACTGAAGCTTTCTTT; cdr3_aa: CASSQRSTEAFF
j_call: TRBJ2-6; clone_size: -; d_call: -; v_call: TRBV29-1; cdr3_nt: TGCAGCGCCCGGTCTGGGGCCAACGTCCTGACTTTC; cdr3_aa: CSARSGANVLTF
j_call: TRBJ2-3; clone_size: -; d_call: TRBD2; v_call: TRBV28; cdr3_nt: TGTGCCAGCAGTTTGAGACGGGGGGGAGATACGCAGTATTTT; cdr3_aa: CASSLRRGGDTQYF
j_call: TRBJ2-2; clone_size: few; d_call: TRBD2; v_call: TRBV7-9; cdr3_nt: TGTGCCAGCAGCTTAGCGCCTAGCGGTGTGGCAACCGGGGAGCTGTTTTTT; cdr3_aa: CASSLAPSGVATGELFF
j_call: TRBJ2-1; clone_size: -; d_call: -; v_call: TRBV4-2; cdr3_nt: TGTGCCAGCAGCCAAAAGGGCCGTTTACCTCCCTCCTCCTACAATGAGCAGTTCTTC; cdr3_aa: CASSQKGRLPPSSYNEQFF
j_call: TRBJ1-5; clone_size: -; d_call: -; v_call: TRBV19; cdr3_nt: TGTGCCGTCAGGGGTAGGAATCAGCCCCAGCATTTT; cdr3_aa: CAVRGRNQPQHF